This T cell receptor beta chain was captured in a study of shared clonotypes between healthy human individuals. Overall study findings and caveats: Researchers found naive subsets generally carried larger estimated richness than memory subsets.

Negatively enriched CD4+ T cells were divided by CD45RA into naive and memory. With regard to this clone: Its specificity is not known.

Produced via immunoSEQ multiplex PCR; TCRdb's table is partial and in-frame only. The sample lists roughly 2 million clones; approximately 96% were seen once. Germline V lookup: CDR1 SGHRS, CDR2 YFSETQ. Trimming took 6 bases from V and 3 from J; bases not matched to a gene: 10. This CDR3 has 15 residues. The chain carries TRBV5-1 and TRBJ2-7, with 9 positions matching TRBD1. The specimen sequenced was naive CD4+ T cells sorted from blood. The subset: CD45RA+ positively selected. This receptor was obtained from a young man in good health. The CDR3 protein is CASKPGQGLIYEQYF. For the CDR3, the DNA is TGCGCCAGCAAACCGGGACAGGGCCTTATCTACGAGCAGTACTTC. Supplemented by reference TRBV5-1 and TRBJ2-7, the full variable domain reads KAGVTQTPRYLIKTRGQQVTLSCSPISGHRSVSWYQQTPGQGLQFLFEYFSETQRNKGNFPGRFSGRQFSNSRSEMNVSTLELGDSALYLCASKPGQGLIYEQYFGPGTRLTVT.